The TCR beta chain under discussion was sequenced for a study of blood T cells in healthy people across ages. Study summary: In model experiments, template switching was able to capture about one barcoded beta molecule for every two T cells that were present.

Germline V gives CDR1 SGHKS, CDR2 YYEKEE (reference sequence). V shed 4 bases and J 4 bases; nucleotides not matched to a gene: 10. This CDR3 is built from 16 residues. Samples had at least 6.5 million PBMCs isolated from them. A second PCR of roughly 7 to 11 cycles used a sample-barcoded 5' primer and a J-beta primer mix. TCRdb reprocessed the 5' RACE reads via MiXCR and lists one record per CDR3 protein. The data contain 1,300,000 or so distinct CDR3 sequences, roughly 64% of them seen just once; the ten biggest clones take up approximately 7%. The sequence was obtained from a man aged 18 to 29 in good health. This chain links TRBV5-5 with TRBJ1-4, with TRBD1 matching over 7 bases. Sequencing was performed on blood. Written as DNA, the CDR3 is TGTGCCAGCAGCATAGGCCGGACAGGCCGTAATGAAAAACTGTTTTTT. Its translation: CASSIGRTGRNEKLFF.